This record covers a single T cell receptor beta chain. This clonotype was seen once. Its antigen is unknown. This could be a read error, since a much larger clone is one nucleotide away. Libraries were constructed by 5' RACE. Sequencing was carried out with an Illumina HiSeq 2500. The second PCR ran for roughly 7 to 11 cycles and used a J-beta primer mix along with a sample-barcoded 5' primer. A unique molecular identifier was introduced onto each TCR beta cDNA molecule by a template-switch 5' adaptor carrying 12 random nucleotides. At least 3 million CDR3-containing paired-end reads were obtained from each sample. The Mint cDNA synthesis kit, primed by a TRBC-specific oligonucleotide, was used to synthesize first-strand cDNA from all RNA. All cDNA was treated with uracil-DNA glycosylase and then went through a first 18-cycle PCR with the universal primers M1SS and BC2_uni_R. From the authors' description of their analysis: For normalization, 1 million high-quality reads, each with a distinct molecular identifier, were randomly selected from each sample. Instead of being binned into consensus sequences, reads that shared molecular identifiers were thrown out. MiTCR, with a Q25 quality threshold and the strictest error-elimination algorithm, was used for CDR3 identification, clonotype clustering and error correction. A nonparametric unseen species model with Euler transformation was used to estimate a lower bound on total TCR beta diversity. TCRdb trimmed public reads at Q25 via fastp, called clones via MiXCR and kept in-frame beta chains. Here each entry gathers all rows of one CDR3 protein and keeps the most common genes and DNA. These V and J calls are TCRdb output, not the study's own analysis. The sample profile shows some 1.5 million distinct CDR3 sequences; 28% of them were found once. 7.7% of the sample goes to the ten largest clones.

This specimen comes from a study of blood T cells in healthy people across ages (dated by TCRdb to 2014 to 2015). About the investigation overall: Template switching captured roughly one uniquely barcoded TCR beta cDNA molecule per two T cells in model experiments. The study analyzed two additional independent replicas of 1 million unique cDNA reads from the same blood draw for two donors, one aged 18 to 29 and one aged 80 or older. Four age groups were formed from the donors: young (average roughly 15 years), middle-aged (around 41), aged (about 62) and long-lived (around 82). Age-related changes in TCR beta repertoire diversity were measured in the study by deep sequencing normalized with unique cDNA molecular identifiers. Donors of different ages were randomly distributed across sequencing lanes to avoid experimental bias. The study at large found these results: Donor CMV infection status was unknown, potentially confounding age-related changes in expanded clonotypes. Estimates of total diversity from one million sequenced T cells were regarded as lower bounds and underestimates. Because profiling used bulk unsorted PBMCs, naive and antigen-experienced compartments could not be compared conclusively. Observed TCR beta diversity per million T cells fell roughly linearly with age, and a significant reduction was already apparent by age roughly 40. The long-lived group showed more naive CD4+ T cells, fewer expanded clones and increased TCR diversity than the aged group, suggesting age selection. There was a strong correlation between observed TCR beta diversity and the percentage of naive T cells measured by flow cytometry.

Donors were 40 or so systemically healthy Caucasian individuals from Russia aged roughly 6 to 95 years. Each donor gave 8 to 10 milliliters of peripheral blood, drawn into EDTA-treated Vacutainer tubes. Ficoll-Paque density-gradient centrifugation was used to isolate PBMCs, with at least 7 million per sample. Trizol reagent was used to extract total RNA from PBMCs, with at least 6 micrograms per sample. For every donor, flow cytometry on a PBMC aliquot measured the percentage of naive CD45RAhigh/CD27high T cells. The CDR3 contains 15 residues, cysteine and phenylalanine counted. The entry retains the CDR3 DNA only, 45 bases that are in frame from base 1. V loses 6 bases at its end and J loses 5 bases; junction bases beyond the gene matches: 6.

Sequenced material: blood. The origin of this receptor is a woman aged 30 to 39 in good health. The chain is assembled from TRBV12-3 or TRBV12-4 and TRBJ2-1; 11 nucleotides in the junction match TRBD2. The encoded CDR3 is CASRTTSGDDNEQFF. The sequenced DNA: TGTGCCAGCAGGACGACTAGCGGGGACGACAATGAGCAGTTCTTC.